This T cell receptor beta chain was sequenced during a study of blood T cells in healthy people across ages. This clonotype was seen a few times. A second 7 to 11 cycle PCR used barcoded and J-beta primers. Every individual sample yielded 2.5 million or more paired-end reads (each containing CDR3). TCRdb analysed the 5' RACE reads with MiXCR anew, one entry per CDR3 protein. Counted here are about a million distinct CDR3 sequences, roughly half occurring once; the ten biggest clones make up over 20%. Sequenced sample: blood. This clonotype was sampled from a woman in her sixties or seventies in good health.

CDR3 sequence reads: CSARQRDTYNEQFF. CDR3 bases: TGCAGTGCCAGACAGCGGGACACCTACAATGAGCAGTTCTTC. This chain links TRBV20-1 with TRBJ2-1; tentatively, D is TRBD2 (7 bases). Looked up from germline, CDR1 is DFQATT and CDR2 is SNEGSKA (reference sequence). V was shortened by 6 bases and J by 2 bases, with 14 bases between the two germline ends. The CDR3 spans 14 residues.